The 22 T cell receptor beta chains reported below all come from one sample, sequenced in a study of blood T cell repertoires in COVID-19. The data were produced by immunoSEQ multiplex PCR, yet TCRdb's version contains in-frame clones alone and is incomplete. The sample records roughly 140,000 clones, about 87% being singletons. The sample taken for sequencing was peripheral blood. These receptors all stem from a woman aged 45 to 65 with acute or convalescent COVID-19.

This sequence joins TRBV19 and TRBJ2-5, with 8 bases that match TRBD1. Trimming removed 5 bases from V and 4 bases from J; junction bases left unmatched: 6. There are 14 residues in the CDR3. Germline loops: CDR1 LNHDA, CDR2 SQIVND (reference sequence). The CDR3 loop reads CASSQGARGETQYF. CDR3 DNA: TGTGCCAGTAGTCAGGGGGCGAGGGGAGAGACCCAGTACTTC.

This chain uses TRBV24-1 with TRBJ2-1; no clear D gene. V lost 0 bases and J 7 bases, leaving 3 bases between the germline ends. Per the germline V gene, CDR1 is KGHDR and CDR2 is SFDVKD. The CDR3 covers 12 residues. The CDR3 here is CATSDLANEQFF. In DNA, the CDR3 is TGTGCCACCAGTGATTTGGCGAATGAGCAGTTCTTC.

The CDR3 region has the DNA TGTGCCAGCTCCAGGGAACCTAATGAAAAACTGTTTTTT. It codes for CASSREPNEKLFF. This chain links TRBV2 with TRBJ1-4, with D perhaps matching TRBD1 (5 bases). Trimming shortened V by 8 bases and J by 3 bases, and 10 bases separated the two germline ends. Germline V gene lookup returns CDR1 SNHLY and CDR2 FYNNEI. The CDR3 runs to 13 residues.

This rearrangement joins TRBV10-3 to TRBJ1-1; D is possibly TRBD1 (6 bases). Germline values: CDR1 ENHRY, CDR2 SYGVKD. Trimming removed 6 bases from V and 1 base from J, with 15 bases in between. CDR3 size: 15 residues. The CDR3 reads CAIRSSDSKNTEAFF. The CDR3 DNA reads as TGTGCCATCAGGAGTTCGGACAGCAAGAACACTGAAGCTTTCTTT.

The chain combines TRBV20-1 with TRBJ2-1, with 10 bases aligning to TRBD2. With V trimmed by 3 bases and J by 5 bases, 10 bases remained unmatched. The V gene's germline CDR1 is DFQATT and CDR2 SNEGSKA (reference sequence). This CDR3 comprises 16 residues. The CDR3 sequence: CSASLSGTSVNNEQFF. CDR3 in DNA: TGCAGTGCTAGTCTCTCCGGGACTAGCGTGAACAATGAGCAGTTCTTC.

The rearrangement links TRBV9 to TRBJ2-1, with a tentative D call TRBD2 (5 bases). The CDR3 is 16 residues long. The germline CDR1 and CDR2 sequences are SGDLS and YYNGEE. The ends were cut back, 4 bases at V and 0 bases at J, with 14 bases in the middle. As DNA, the CDR3 is TGTGCCAGCAGCACCGCCGACGGGAACTCCTACAATGAGCAGTTCTTC. Its protein product is CASSTADGNSYNEQFF.

This chain links TRBV6-5 with TRBJ1-4; D remains ambiguous. Per germline, CDR1 MNHEY and CDR2 SVGAGI. CDR3 length: 14 residues. With 4 bases removed from V and 1 base from J, the gap between germline ends came to 7 bases. DNA for the CDR3: TGTGCCAGCAGTTGGGCGGGAACTAATGAAAAACTGTTTTTT. It codes for CASSWAGTNEKLFF.

CDR3: CASRLAGLRNTGELFF. CDR3 DNA sequence: TGTGCAAGTCGCTTAGCGGGACTCCGGAACACCGGGGAGCTGTTTTTT. V usage is TRBV12-2 and J usage is TRBJ2-2; no DNA check was done on the table's D call, TRBD2. TRBV12-2 is shown as a pseudogene. The CDR3 contains 16 residues.

The J gene is TRBJ1-5, the V gene TRBV19, with D tentatively TRBD1 (6 bases). The CDR3 spans 15 residues. The V end was cut by 4 bases, the J end by 2 bases, with 12 bases between. Germline CDR1 LNHDA, CDR2 SQIVND (reference sequence). Here the CDR3 reads CASSTGQSGNQPQHF. In DNA form, the CDR3 reads TGTGCCAGTAGTACTGGACAGTCGGGCAATCAGCCCCAGCATTTT.

The V gene is TRBV3-1 (or the pseudogene TRBV3-2), the J gene TRBJ2-4; 9 positions match TRBD1. CDR1 and CDR2 from the germline V gene are LGHDT and YNNKEL (reference sequence). The CDR3 sequence is 17 residues long. V lost 0 bases and J lost 3; bases outside the gene matches: 6. CDR3 in amino acids: CASSQDPGTGNKNIQYF. The CDR3 DNA reads TGTGCCAGCAGCCAAGACCCAGGGACAGGGAACAAAAACATTCAGTACTTC.

This sequence joins TRBV9 and TRBJ2-1; D is possibly TRBD1 (5 bases). CDR1 SGDLS and CDR2 YYNGEE come from the germline V gene. Trimming left V 0 bases short and J 3 bases short, with 13 bases between. The CDR3 is made up of 16 amino acids. CDR3 protein: CASSVGLGVVYNEQFF. CDR3 nucleotide sequence: TGTGCCAGCAGCGTAGGCCTAGGGGTCGTCTACAATGAGCAGTTCTTC.

The J gene is TRBJ1-5, the V gene TRBV7-9; D is unresolved. There are 15 residues in the CDR3. CDR1 and CDR2 from the germline V gene are SEHNR and FQNEAQ (reference sequence). The V and J ends lost 6 bases and 3 bases respectively, with 15 bases between them. The CDR3 coding sequence is TGTGCCAGCAGTCTTGCCGGGGTACCCAATCAGCCCCAGCATTTT. The encoded protein is CASSLAGVPNQPQHF. Drawing the rest from reference TRBV7-9 and TRBJ1-5, the complete variable domain is DTGVSQNPRHKITKRGQNVTFRCDPISEHNRLYWYRQTLGQGPEFLTYFQNEAQLEKSRLLSDRFSAERPKGSFSTLEIQRTEQGDSAMYLCASSLAGVPNQPQHFGDGTRLSIL.

Written as DNA, the CDR3 is TGTGCCAGCAGCTTCGTAACAGGGAACTATGGCTACACCTTC. It specifies CASSFVTGNYGYTF. The J gene is TRBJ1-2, the V gene TRBV7-8; possible D gene TRBD1, 6 bases. Between the trimmed V and J ends, which lost 3 bases and 2 bases, there was a span of 10 bases. Germline V CDR1 and CDR2: SGHVS, FQNEAQ. The CDR3 sequence is 14 residues long.

This clone showed up just once. The chain joins TRBV29-1 to TRBJ2-2; the match to TRBD2 covers 11 bases. The germline V gene has CDR1 SQVTM and CDR2 ANQGSEA. The CDR3 consists of 16 residues. Trimming cost V 6 bases and J 11 bases; bases outside gene matches: 17. The CDR3 nucleotides are TGCAGCGTCCAATCACTAGCGGGAGTGGCCGGAGGAGAGCTGTTTTTT. Its translation is CSVQSLAGVAGGELFF.

The chain has TRBV28 and TRBJ1-5; the D is unclear. Trimming shortened V by 1 base and J by 6 bases, and 7 bases separated the two germline ends. The V gene's germline CDR1 is MDHEN and CDR2 SYDVKM. The CDR3 loop spans 13 amino acids. This chain's CDR3 is CASSLFGGQPQHF. CDR3 coding DNA: TGTGCCAGCAGTTTATTCGGAGGTCAGCCCCAGCATTTT.

In DNA form, the CDR3 reads TGTGCCAGCAGTTTACCAGCGGGAGCGACAGATACGCAGTATTTT. Translated: CASSLPAGATDTQYF. The genes are TRBV7-2 and TRBJ2-3; TRBD2 agrees at 8 bases. The germline V gene encodes CDR1 SGHTA and CDR2 FQGNSA. This CDR3 region has 15 residues. The junction had 8 bases not matched to a gene; V was cut back by 6 bases and J by 3 bases.

In its sample, this clone was seen a few times. The rearrangement joins TRBV10-3 to TRBJ2-1; 8 bases are a match to TRBD2. The CDR3 is made up of 14 amino acids. Trimming cost V 3 bases and J 9 bases; bases outside gene matches: 7. Per the germline V gene, CDR1 is ENHRY and CDR2 is SYGVKD. Here the CDR3 reads CAISEAGEPPEQFF. DNA of the CDR3: TGTGCCATCAGTGAAGCGGGAGAGCCCCCTGAGCAGTTCTTC.

The chain recombines TRBV10-3 with TRBJ1-6; D not resolved. V was pared by 3 bases and J by 3 bases, with 9 bases between. This CDR3 is 15 amino acids long. From germline, CDR1 is ENHRY and CDR2 SYGVKD. The CDR3 nucleotides read TGTGCCATCAGTGATTCAGAAATCTATAATTCACCCCTCCACTTT. The encoded protein is CAISDSEIYNSPLHF.

The chain links TRBV20-1 to TRBJ1-2; 8 bases map to TRBD1. Germline trimming cut 3 bases from V and 4 bases from J; bases unmatched to any gene: 7. This CDR3 spans 14 amino acids. Germline assignment: CDR1 DFQATT and CDR2 SNEGSKA (reference sequence). The CDR3 coding sequence is TGCAGTGCTAGTCCCGCGGACAGGGTCTATGGCTACACCTTC. Protein product: CSASPADRVYGYTF.

The chain links TRBV20-1 to TRBJ1-2, with 11 bases matching TRBD1. The CDR3 contains 11 residues. Germline CDR1 reads DFQATT; CDR2 reads SNEGSKA (reference sequence). The CDR3 bases are TGCCGGACAGGGGGCGGCTATGGCTACACCTTC. This codes for CRTGGGYGYTF.

This chain links TRBV30 with TRBJ1-6, with a weak D call TRBD1 (5 bases). CDR1 is GTSNPN and CDR2 is SVGIG in the germline V gene (reference sequence). The CDR3 totals 12 residues. The V gene lost 5 bases and the J gene lost 5 bases, with 7 bases spanning the gap. CDR3 bases: TGTGCCTGGTCAGGGAATAATTCACCCCTCCACTTT. Amino acid sequence: CAWSGNNSPLHF.

V gene TRBV19 combines with J gene TRBJ2-1; possible D gene TRBD1, 5 bases. Trimming pared 10 bases from V and 7 bases from J, leaving 26 bases between. CDR3 length: 16 amino acids. CDR1 and CDR2 from the germline V gene are LNHDA and SQIVND (reference sequence). In DNA form, the CDR3 reads TGTGCCAACTTGGGGCCACAGGTGGGCGTCTATAATGAGCAGTTCTTC. This codes for CANLGPQVGVYNEQFF.